This entry is about one T cell receptor beta chain. Its antigen remains unknown. The CDR3 runs 14 residues. V gave up 6 bases and J gave up 7 bases, with 15 bases separating them. Germline-derived CDR1 and CDR2 are MNHNY and SVGAGI (reference sequence). Sequencing used immunoSEQ multiplex PCR; TCRdb keeps in-frame clones, though not all of them. The sample contains 6,000 to 7,000 clones, around 62% of which appear only once. These data come from a study of coeliac disease. Study-level findings and limits: Cross-contamination between intraepithelial and lamina propria cells was possible. Only 1 of 6 controls, but 9 of 18 coeliac samples, showed published gliadin-specific TRB sequences. Few TRB amino acid sequences were shared between samples; most were unique.

The chain carries TRBV6-6 and TRBJ1-4; no firm D call. The sample was lymphocytes from the gut lamina propria. The sequence was obtained from a man aged 60-69 years with celiac disease on a gluten-free diet. This chain's CDR3 is CASRVHQGGEKLFF. CDR3 DNA sequence: TGTGCCAGCAGGGTACATCAAGGAGGTGAAAAACTGTTTTTT.